Each of the 2 T cell receptor beta chains below was sequenced from the same sample in a study of neoadjuvant anti-PD-1 for oral cavity cancer. The data were produced by immunoSEQ multiplex PCR, yet TCRdb's version contains in-frame clones alone and is incomplete. This table holds about 14,000 clones, roughly two thirds found once. This specimen consisted of PBMCs, obtained before nivolumab (anti-PD-1) treatment. The receptors were gathered from a person aged 35 to 85 with oral cavity squamous cell carcinoma.

The chain carries TRBV11-2 and TRBJ2-3, with 10 bases lining up with TRBD1. V was pared by 0 bases and J by 3 bases, with 3 bases of the junction left unmatched. CDR1 SGHAT and CDR2 FQNNGV come from the germline V gene. The CDR3 extends over 16 amino acids. CDR3 loop: CASSLEGQGSTDTQYF. CDR3 bases: TGTGCCAGCAGCTTAGAGGGACAGGGGTCTACAGATACGCAGTATTTT.

The V gene is TRBV5-4, the J gene TRBJ1-1; D gene uncertain. Trimming removed 1 base from V and 2 bases from J, with 12 bases in between. Per germline, CDR1 SGHNT and CDR2 YYREEE (reference sequence). CDR3 length: 15 amino acids. The CDR3 reads CASSLPLAGNTEAFF. The CDR3 DNA sequence: TGTGCCAGCAGCTTGCCTTTGGCGGGTAACACTGAAGCTTTCTTT.